This T cell receptor (beta chain) comes out of a study of shared clonotypes between healthy human individuals. A remark on this clone: The same CDR3 arises from other DNA sequences in this sample as well.

Trimming pared 9 bases from V and 0 bases from J, leaving 12 bases between. The CDR3 covers 14 residues. Germline lookup yields CDR1 MNHEY and CDR2 SMNVEV (reference sequence). The data were produced by immunoSEQ multiplex PCR, yet TCRdb's version contains in-frame clones alone and is incomplete. The top ten clones hold about 0.067% of a sample with roughly 500,000 clones, roughly 95% of them seen once. The V and J genes are TRBV27 and TRBJ2-1; tentative D call: TRBD2 (5 bases). The sequenced sample consisted of naive CD4+ T cells sorted from blood. The subset is: CD45RA+ positively selected. This clonotype was obtained from a woman aged 25 to 45 in good health. CDR3 sequence: CASSSGSSYNEQFF. CDR3 in DNA: TGTGCCAGTTCGAGCGGTTCCTCCTACAATGAGCAGTTCTTC.